Detailed here is one TCR beta chain. This clonotype was seen a handful of times. The target of this receptor is not known. The record has no base qualities; no much larger clone is one base away. Sequencing took place on an Illumina HiSeq 2500. TCR beta libraries were prepared by quantitative 5'-RACE with molecular barcodes. Under the source paper's analysis protocol: Disease-linked TCR variants were identified with a new computational method built on a probabilistic model of VDJ rearrangement. The raw public reads went through TCRdb reprocessing: fastp at Q25, MiXCR clone calling, in-frame beta chains kept. Rows matching on CDR3 protein sequence are summarized as one entry with the most common DNA and genes. For this entry, the V and J calls and clone size follow TCRdb and not the study's own pipeline. The table for this sample lists 150,000 to 250,000 distinct CDR3 sequences; about 13% of them were counted only once. The ten largest clones take up about 17% of the sample.

This specimen belongs to a study of CD8 T cells in ankylosing spondylitis (dated by TCRdb to about 2017). Turning to the overall study: The study set out to find disease-linked TCR variants by profiling T cell receptor beta repertoires in ankylosing spondylitis patients and healthy donors. The whole study cohort included over a hundred healthy donors and around 24 ankylosing spondylitis patients. Peripheral blood was sampled, and synovial fluid was also collected from ankylosing spondylitis patients. The research as a whole found: Some motif variants were previously reported in synovial fluid and blood of reactive arthritis patients, suggesting common disease-initiation mechanisms. The disease-linked clones were reported as significantly enriched in matched synovial fluid samples from ankylosing spondylitis patients. In peripheral blood, the disease-linked clones were found at relatively low frequencies and had a CD8+ phenotype. Blood from ankylosing spondylitis patients appeared to be characterized by a TCR beta motif made up of seven or eight highly homologous amino acid variants.

The CDR3 goes from the cysteine to the phenylalanine over 17 residues. The sequence is cut down to CDR3 DNA, 51 bases in frame from base 1. CDR1 and CDR2 (DFQATT, SNEGSKA) derive from the germline V gene (reference sequence). The V end gives up 0 bases and the J end 1 base, leaving 11 bases in the junction not matched to a gene. Recombination joined TRBV20-1 with TRBJ2-5, with 7 middle bases fitting TRBD1. This receptor was identified in a male donor with ankylosing spondylitis or in good health (not recorded which). The sequenced sample consisted of blood, either unsorted or a sorted T cell fraction (not recorded which). The CDR3 corresponds to CSARETSQGEGQETQYF. The sequenced DNA: TGCAGTGCTAGAGAAACCAGCCAGGGGGAAGGCCAAGAGACCCAGTACTTC.